The sequence of this T cell receptor (beta chain) was determined in a study of Ad26.COV2.S vaccination and SARS-CoV-2 variants. Points from the study as a whole: Placebo recipients had lower spike-specific TCR breadth than vaccine recipients.

Assay: immunoSEQ multiplex PCR; the TCRdb copy retains only in-frame clones and omits some. The sample lists approximately 350,000 clones, about nine tenths occurring once. This clone is a singleton in its sample. Its antigen is still unknown. Treatment given: around 19 received Ad26.COV2.S at low or high dose, single or two shots; 5 received placebo; per-sample allocation not given. Day 63 after the first vaccine or placebo injection was the time point for sampling. The CDR3 extends over 18 amino acids. From germline, CDR1 is GTSNPN and CDR2 SVGIG (reference sequence). Trimming shortened V by 7 bases and J by 13 bases, and 37 bases separated the two germline ends.

The V and J genes are TRBV30 and TRBJ2-2; D may be TRBD2 (6 bases). The TCR was taken from a person aged 18-65 years who received the Ad26.COV2.S COVID-19 vaccine or a placebo. This specimen was peripheral blood, taken in a trial of Ad26.COV2.S vaccine versus placebo. The DNA for the CDR3 is TGTGCCTCCTCCCCCGGGACTCGATATAGTTTGCAGTCTCAGGGGCTGTTTTTT. As protein: CASSPGTRYSLQSQGLFF.